This record looks at one T cell receptor beta chain sequence and its context. It may be a read error: a sequence one base away is much more abundant. The source of the sample is a study of glioma-infiltrating T cells. The wider study: Low-grade gliomas were grade II; glioblastomas were grade IV at initial diagnosis. Target coverage was about 4.5- to 11-fold for about 940,000 blood T cells.

The iRepertoire nested amplicon-rescue multiplex PCR amplified TCR alpha and beta CDR3s from RNA. TCRdb used MiXCR to reprocess the multiplex PCR reads, holding one entry per CDR3 protein. The sample comprises around 350,000 distinct CDR3 sequences, about 40% of which are singletons, and about 12% rests with the top ten. Trimming pared 5 bases from V and 15 bases from J, leaving 17 bases between. The length of the CDR3 is 12 residues. Germline CDR1 and CDR2: MNHNS and SASEGT. Sequencing was done on a sample of glioma tissue, nonneoplastic brain tissue, or PBMCs (not recorded which). This sequence was found in a human donor with low-grade glioma or glioblastoma, undergoing nonglioma brain surgery, or in good health (not recorded which). The V and J genes are TRBV6-1 and TRBJ2-1; D unresolved. CDR3 nucleotides: TGTGCCAGCAGTTATTTTGCGAGAGCTCGGTTCTTC. This encodes CASSYFARARFF.